This T cell receptor beta chain was identified in a study of blood T cell repertoires in COVID-19 (dated by TCRdb to the early 2020s). About the study as a whole: Samples covering the acute and convalescent phases of COVID-19 were provided by collaborators in the United States, Italy and Spain. The material from the prospective study consisted of cDNA or gDNA derived from T cells, B-cell-depleted T cells, or PBMCs. The dataset comprised deeply sampled blood TCRbeta repertoires from subjects exposed to, actively infected with, or recovered from COVID-19. The repertoires were made available in a free public database intended to serve as a resource for research on the immune response to SARS-CoV-2. The samples were drawn from the first 160 participants of the ongoing ImmuneRACE study and from 950 to 1,500 subjects provided by 6 global collaborators. Nearly every sample came with metadata listing a de-identified subject ID, COVID-19 status, age in years and sex. Where available, HLA class I and class II types were obtained from metadata supplied by the sample provider rather than from assay-based typing.

The CDR3 has 14 amino acids, counting the end cysteine and phenylalanine. CDR3 DNA is the only sequence kept; it has 42 bases, read in frame from the first base. V and J are trimmed by 6 bases and 2 bases, and the gene matches miss 5 bases of the junction. The germline V gene (reference sequence) yields LNHDA for CDR1 and SQIVND for CDR2. Study-level results and caveats: The amount of clinical and demographic metadata varied by source and participant and was provided uncurated.

TCRbeta CDR3 regions were amplified from genomic DNA by means of the immunoSEQ Assay, a bias-controlled multiplex PCR. The paper's processing steps were these. Within the assay, amplification of reference gene primers was used to estimate how many nucleated cells each sample contained. Sequence reads were collapsed and filtered to measure the absolute abundance of every unique TCRbeta CDR3 rearrangement. Productive Simpson clonality was computed per sample as the square root of Simpson's diversity index over productive rearrangements. TCRdb took this table from immuneACCESS and kept in-frame rearrangements with V and J called. Such tables lack part of the clones; where checked against another copy, unresolved V genes explain under half of the gap, and the rest is unexplained. V and J calls and clone size follow that table, whereas D and trimming were derived from the DNA. For this sample the table gives roughly 6,200 clones, of which roughly four fifths were detected only once. The biggest ten clones account for approximately 16% of the sample.

The collaborating institutions used their own protocols to collect whole blood in K2EDTA tubes. For TCRbeta analysis, collaborators shipped samples as frozen whole blood, isolated PBMCs, or DNA extracted from either of those sample types. This clone was seen a handful of times. The target of this receptor is not known. The record has no base qualities; no much larger clone is one base away. The rearrangement combines TRBV19 with TRBJ1-2, and TRBD1 matches 8 of the central bases. Source material: peripheral blood. This TCR derives from a man in his 60s with acute or convalescent COVID-19. The CDR3 corresponds to CASRKQGGNYGYTF. The DNA is TGTGCCAGTAGAAAACAGGGGGGGAACTATGGCTACACCTTC.